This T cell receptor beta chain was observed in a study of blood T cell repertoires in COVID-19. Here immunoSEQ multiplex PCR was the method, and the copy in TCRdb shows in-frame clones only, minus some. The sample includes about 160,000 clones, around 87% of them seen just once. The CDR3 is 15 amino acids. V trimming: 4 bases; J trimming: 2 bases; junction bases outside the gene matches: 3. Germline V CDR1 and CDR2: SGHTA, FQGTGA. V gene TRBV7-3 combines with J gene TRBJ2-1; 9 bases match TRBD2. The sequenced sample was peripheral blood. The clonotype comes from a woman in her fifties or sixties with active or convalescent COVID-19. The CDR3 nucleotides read TGTGCCAGCAGCTCAAGCGGGGGGCCCTACAATGAGCAGTTCTTC. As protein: CASSSSGGPYNEQFF.